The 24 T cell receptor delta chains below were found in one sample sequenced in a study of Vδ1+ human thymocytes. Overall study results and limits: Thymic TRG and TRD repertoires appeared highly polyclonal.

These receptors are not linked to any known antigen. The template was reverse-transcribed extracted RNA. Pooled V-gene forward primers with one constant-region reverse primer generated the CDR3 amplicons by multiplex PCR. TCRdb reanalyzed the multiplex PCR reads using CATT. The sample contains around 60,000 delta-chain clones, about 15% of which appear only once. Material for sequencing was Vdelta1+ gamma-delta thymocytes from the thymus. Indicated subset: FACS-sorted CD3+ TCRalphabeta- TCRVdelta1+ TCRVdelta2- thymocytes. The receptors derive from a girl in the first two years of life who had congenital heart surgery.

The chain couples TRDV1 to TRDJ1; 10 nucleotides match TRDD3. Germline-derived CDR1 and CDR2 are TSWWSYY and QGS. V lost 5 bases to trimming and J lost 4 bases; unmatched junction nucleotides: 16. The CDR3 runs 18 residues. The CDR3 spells CALGSPTAGGYRYDKLIF. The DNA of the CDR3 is TGTGCTCTTGGGTCCCCAACTGCTGGGGGATATAGATACGATAAACTCATCTTT.

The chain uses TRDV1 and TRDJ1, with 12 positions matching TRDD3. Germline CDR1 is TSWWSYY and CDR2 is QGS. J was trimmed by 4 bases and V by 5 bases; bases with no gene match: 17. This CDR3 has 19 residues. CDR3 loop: CALGSPPASGGYAGDKLIF. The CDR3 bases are TGTGCTCTTGGGTCGCCCCCCGCTTCTGGGGGATACGCCGGCGATAAACTCATCTTT.

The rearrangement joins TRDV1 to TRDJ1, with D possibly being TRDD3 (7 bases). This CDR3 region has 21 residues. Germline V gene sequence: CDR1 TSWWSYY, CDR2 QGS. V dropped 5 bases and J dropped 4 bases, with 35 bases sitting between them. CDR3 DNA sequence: TGTGCTCTTGGGTTCCCCGCCTCCTACTGGGGCGAAGGTCCCCTCATCGATAAACTCATCTTT. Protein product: CALGFPASYWGEGPLIDKLIF.

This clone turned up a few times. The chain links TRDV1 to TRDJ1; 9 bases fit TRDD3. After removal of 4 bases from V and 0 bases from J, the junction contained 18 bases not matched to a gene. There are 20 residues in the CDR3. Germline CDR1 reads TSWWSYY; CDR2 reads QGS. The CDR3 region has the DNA TGTGCTCTTGGGGGAAAAATTCGTCTCTACTGGGGGACGTACACCGATAAACTCATCTTT. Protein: CALGGKIRLYWGTYTDKLIF.

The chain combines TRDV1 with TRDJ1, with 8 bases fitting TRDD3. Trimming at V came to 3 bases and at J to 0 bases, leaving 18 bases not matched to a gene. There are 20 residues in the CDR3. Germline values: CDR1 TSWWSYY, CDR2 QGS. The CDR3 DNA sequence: TGTGCTCTTGGGGACAAGGGTGGGGACTGGGGGCCACCGTACACCGATAAACTCATCTTT. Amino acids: CALGDKGGDWGPPYTDKLIF.

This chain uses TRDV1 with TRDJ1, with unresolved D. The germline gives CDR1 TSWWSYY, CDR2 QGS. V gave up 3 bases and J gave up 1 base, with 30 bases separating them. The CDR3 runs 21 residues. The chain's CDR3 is CALGDPVAPVRYTLPTDKLIF. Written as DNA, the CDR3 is TGTGCTCTTGGGGACCCGGTCGCTCCGGTGCGGTATACCCTCCCCACCGATAAACTCATCTTT.

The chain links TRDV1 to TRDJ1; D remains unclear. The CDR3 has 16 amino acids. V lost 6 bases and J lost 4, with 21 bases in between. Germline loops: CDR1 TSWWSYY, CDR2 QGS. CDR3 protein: CALGTLSVYGSDKLIF. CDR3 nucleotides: TGTGCTCTTGGCACACTGTCTGTTTATGGGAGCGATAAACTCATCTTT.

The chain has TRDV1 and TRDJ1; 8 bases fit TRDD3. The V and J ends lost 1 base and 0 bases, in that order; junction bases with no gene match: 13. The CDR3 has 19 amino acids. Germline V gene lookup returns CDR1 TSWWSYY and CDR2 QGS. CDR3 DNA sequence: TGTGCTCTTGGGGAACCATTTACTGGGGGCGTTGCATACACCGATAAACTCATCTTT. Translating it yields CALGEPFTGGVAYTDKLIF.

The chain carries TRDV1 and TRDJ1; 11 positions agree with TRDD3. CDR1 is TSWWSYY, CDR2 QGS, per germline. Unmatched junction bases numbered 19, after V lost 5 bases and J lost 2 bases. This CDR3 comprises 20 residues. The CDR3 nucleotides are TGTGCTCTTGGGAGCTACAGCCCTAGTACTGGGGGATATAGAACCGATAAACTCATCTTT. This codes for CALGSYSPSTGGYRTDKLIF.

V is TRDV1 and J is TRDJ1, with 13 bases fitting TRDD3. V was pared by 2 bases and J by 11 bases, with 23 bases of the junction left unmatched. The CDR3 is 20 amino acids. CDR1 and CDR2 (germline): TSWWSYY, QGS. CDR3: CALGESGSYGYWGIRVGLIF. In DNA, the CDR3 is TGTGCTCTTGGGGAAAGTGGTTCCTACGGATACTGGGGGATACGCGTCGGGCTCATCTTT.

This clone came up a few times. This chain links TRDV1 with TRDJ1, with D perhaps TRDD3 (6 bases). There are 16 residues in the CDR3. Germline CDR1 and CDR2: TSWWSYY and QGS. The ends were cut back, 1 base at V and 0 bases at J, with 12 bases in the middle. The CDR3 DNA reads TGTGCTCTTGGGGAACGTGGGGGGTTGTACACCGATAAACTCATCTTT. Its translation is CALGERGGLYTDKLIF.

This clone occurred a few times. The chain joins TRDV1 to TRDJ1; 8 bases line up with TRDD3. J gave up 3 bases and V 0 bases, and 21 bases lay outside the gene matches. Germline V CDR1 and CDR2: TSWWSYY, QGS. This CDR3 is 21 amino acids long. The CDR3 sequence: CALGELGTPRLGELSADKLIF. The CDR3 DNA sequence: TGTGCTCTTGGGGAACTTGGCACCCCTCGTCTGGGGGAATTGAGCGCCGATAAACTCATCTTT.

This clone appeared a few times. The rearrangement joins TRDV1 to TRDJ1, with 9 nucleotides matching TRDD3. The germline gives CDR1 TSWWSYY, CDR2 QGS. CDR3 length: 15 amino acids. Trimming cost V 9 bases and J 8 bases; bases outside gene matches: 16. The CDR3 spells CALGNPPAGGFKLIF. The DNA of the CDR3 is TGTGCTCTCGGTAACCCCCCGGCTGGGGGATTCAAACTCATCTTT.

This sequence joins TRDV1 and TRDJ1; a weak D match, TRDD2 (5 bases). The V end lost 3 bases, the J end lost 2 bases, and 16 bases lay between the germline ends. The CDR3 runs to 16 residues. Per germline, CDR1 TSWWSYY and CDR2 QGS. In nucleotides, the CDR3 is TGTGCTCTTGGGGACGTCTTCCACCCTGATACCGATAAACTCATCTTT. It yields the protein CALGDVFHPDTDKLIF.

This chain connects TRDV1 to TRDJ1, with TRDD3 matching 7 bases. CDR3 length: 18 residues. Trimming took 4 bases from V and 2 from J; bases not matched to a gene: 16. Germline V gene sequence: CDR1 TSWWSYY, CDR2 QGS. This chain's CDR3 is CALGGHISSGYATDKLIF. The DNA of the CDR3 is TGTGCTCTTGGGGGTCATATCTCGTCAGGATACGCGACCGATAAACTCATCTTT.

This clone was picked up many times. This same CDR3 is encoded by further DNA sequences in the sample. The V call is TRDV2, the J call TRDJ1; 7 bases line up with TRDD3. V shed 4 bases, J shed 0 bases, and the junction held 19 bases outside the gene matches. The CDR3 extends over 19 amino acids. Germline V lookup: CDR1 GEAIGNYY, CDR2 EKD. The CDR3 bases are TGTGCCTGTGAAGTGGTGGGGGACTGCTCACTCCGCGACACCGATAAACTCATCTTT. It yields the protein CACEVVGDCSLRDTDKLIF.

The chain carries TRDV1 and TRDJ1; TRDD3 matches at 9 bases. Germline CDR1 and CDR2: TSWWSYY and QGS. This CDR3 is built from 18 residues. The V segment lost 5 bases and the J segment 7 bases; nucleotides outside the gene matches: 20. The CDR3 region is CALGTPLPEYWGKIKLIF. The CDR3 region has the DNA TGTGCTCTTGGGACTCCCCTTCCCGAGTACTGGGGGAAAATTAAACTCATCTTT.

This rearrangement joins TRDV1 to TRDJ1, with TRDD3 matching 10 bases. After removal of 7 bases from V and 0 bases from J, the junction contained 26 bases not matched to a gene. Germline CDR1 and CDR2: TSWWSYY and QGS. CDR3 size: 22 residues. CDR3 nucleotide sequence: TGTGCTCTTGAGAGCCTTCCTAGCGCTGGGGGATATGGCTCGTCGTACACCGATAAACTCATCTTT. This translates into CALESLPSAGGYGSSYTDKLIF.

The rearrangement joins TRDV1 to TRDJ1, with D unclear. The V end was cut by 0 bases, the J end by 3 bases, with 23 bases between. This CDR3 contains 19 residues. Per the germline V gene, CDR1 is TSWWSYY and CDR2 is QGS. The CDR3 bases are TGTGCTCTTGGGGAACTGAGAGATCCGAGGGTTTGGGTTTCCGATAAACTCATCTTT. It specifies CALGELRDPRVWVSDKLIF.

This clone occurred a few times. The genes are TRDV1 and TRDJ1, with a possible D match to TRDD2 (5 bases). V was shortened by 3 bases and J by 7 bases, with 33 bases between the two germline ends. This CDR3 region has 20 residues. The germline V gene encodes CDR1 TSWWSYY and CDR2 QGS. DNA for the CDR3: TGTGCTCTTGGGGATCAGCCGGGCTTCCCCTACCTTAGGAGGGTATGTAAACTCATCTTT. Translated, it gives CALGDQPGFPYLRRVCKLIF.

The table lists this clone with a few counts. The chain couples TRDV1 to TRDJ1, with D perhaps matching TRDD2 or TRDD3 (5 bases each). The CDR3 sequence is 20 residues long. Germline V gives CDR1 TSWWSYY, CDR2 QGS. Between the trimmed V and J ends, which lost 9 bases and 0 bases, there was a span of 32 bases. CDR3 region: CALTPFLYGDYTLHTDKLIF. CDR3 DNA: TGTGCTCTCACGCCGTTCCTCTATGGGGACTATACCCTCCACACCGATAAACTCATCTTT.

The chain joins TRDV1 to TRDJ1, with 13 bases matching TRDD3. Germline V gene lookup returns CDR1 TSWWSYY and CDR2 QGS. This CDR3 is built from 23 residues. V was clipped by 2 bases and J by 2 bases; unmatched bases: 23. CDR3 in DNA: TGTGCTCTTGGGGAAGTGGTCCTACACTTATACTGGGGGATACGCGAGATAACCGATAAACTCATCTTT. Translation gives CALGEVVLHLYWGIREITDKLIF.

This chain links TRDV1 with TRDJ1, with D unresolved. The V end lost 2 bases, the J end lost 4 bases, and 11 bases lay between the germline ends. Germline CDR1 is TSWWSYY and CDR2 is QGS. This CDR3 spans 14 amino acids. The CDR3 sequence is CALGEFRGGDKLIF. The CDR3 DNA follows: TGTGCTCTTGGGGAATTTCGGGGCGGCGATAAACTCATCTTT.

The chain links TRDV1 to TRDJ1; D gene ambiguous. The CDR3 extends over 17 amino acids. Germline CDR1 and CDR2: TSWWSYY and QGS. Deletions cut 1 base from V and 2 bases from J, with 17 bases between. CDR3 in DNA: TGTGCTCTTGGGGAACGTCTCCGCGAGGGCTTGACCGATAAACTCATCTTT. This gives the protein CALGERLREGLTDKLIF.